Below, 4 T cell receptor beta chains from the same sample are listed, as sequenced in a study of CD8 T cells in Susac syndrome. cDNA came from roughly 0.53 to 1 ug RNA primed by random hexamers. TCRdb analysed the immunoSEQ multiplex PCR reads with MiXCR anew, one entry per CDR3 protein. The sample shows 95,000 or so distinct CDR3 sequences, roughly 93% of them seen only once. The sample comprised CD8+ T cells from PBMCs. The origin of the receptors is a human donor in good health.

This sequence joins TRBV14 and TRBJ2-1, with a weak D call TRBD2 (7 bases). Germline V gene data show CDR1 as SGHDN and CDR2 as FVKESK. Deletions cut 4 bases from V and 8 bases from J, with 15 bases between. CDR3 size: 14 residues. CDR3 loop: CASSRGGLRDEQFF. CDR3 DNA: TGTGCCAGCAGCCGGGGGGGCCTTCGGGATGAGCAGTTCTTC. Full variable domain (rest looked up from reference TRBV14 and TRBJ2-1): EAGVTQFPSHSVIEKGQTVTLRCDPISGHDNLYWYRRVMGKEIKFLLHFVKESKQDESGMPNNRFLAERTGGTYSTLKVQPAELEDSGVYFCASSRGGLRDEQFFGPGTRLTVL.

The chain uses TRBV3-1 and TRBJ2-5, with 9 bases matching TRBD2. The CDR3 length is 14 residues. Trimming removed 7 bases from V and 1 base from J; junction bases left unmatched: 4. Germline V gene lookup returns CDR1 LGHDT and CDR2 YNNKEL (reference sequence). The CDR3 coding sequence is TGTGCCAGCACAGCGGGGGGCCTCCAAGAGACCCAGTACTTC. It encodes CASTAGGLQETQYF.

The chain couples TRBV13 to TRBJ2-3; D tentatively reads TRBD1 or TRBD2 (5 bases each). The CDR3 is made up of 16 amino acids. The germline gives CDR1 PRHDT, CDR2 FYEKMQ (reference sequence). With 6 bases removed from V and 2 bases from J, the gap between germline ends came to 18 bases. CDR3 nucleotide sequence: TGTGCCAGCAGTTCGGGGCTTGTCTTCACCACAGATACGCAGTATTTT. Translating gives CASSSGLVFTTDTQYF.

This chain uses TRBV6-6 with TRBJ2-5; the match to TRBD1 covers 7 bases. CDR3 length equals 15 residues. J gave up 1 base and V 6 bases, and 8 bases lay outside the gene matches. Germline CDR1 MNHNY, CDR2 SVGAGI (reference sequence). The CDR3 nucleotides are TGTGCCAGCAGGTCCGGGACAGACGGCCAAGAGACCCAGTACTTC. Amino acid sequence: CASRSGTDGQETQYF.